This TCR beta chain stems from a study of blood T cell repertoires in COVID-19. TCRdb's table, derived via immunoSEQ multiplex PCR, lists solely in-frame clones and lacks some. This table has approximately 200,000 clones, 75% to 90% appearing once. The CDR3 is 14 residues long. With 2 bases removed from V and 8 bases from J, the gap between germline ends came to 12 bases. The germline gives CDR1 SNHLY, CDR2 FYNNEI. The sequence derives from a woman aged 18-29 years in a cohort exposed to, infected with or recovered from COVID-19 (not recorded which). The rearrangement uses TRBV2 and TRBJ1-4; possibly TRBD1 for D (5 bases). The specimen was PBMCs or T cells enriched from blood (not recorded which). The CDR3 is CASSEFQGSEKLFF. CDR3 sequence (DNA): TGTGCCAGCAGTGAATTTCAGGGCTCGGAAAAACTGTTTTTT.